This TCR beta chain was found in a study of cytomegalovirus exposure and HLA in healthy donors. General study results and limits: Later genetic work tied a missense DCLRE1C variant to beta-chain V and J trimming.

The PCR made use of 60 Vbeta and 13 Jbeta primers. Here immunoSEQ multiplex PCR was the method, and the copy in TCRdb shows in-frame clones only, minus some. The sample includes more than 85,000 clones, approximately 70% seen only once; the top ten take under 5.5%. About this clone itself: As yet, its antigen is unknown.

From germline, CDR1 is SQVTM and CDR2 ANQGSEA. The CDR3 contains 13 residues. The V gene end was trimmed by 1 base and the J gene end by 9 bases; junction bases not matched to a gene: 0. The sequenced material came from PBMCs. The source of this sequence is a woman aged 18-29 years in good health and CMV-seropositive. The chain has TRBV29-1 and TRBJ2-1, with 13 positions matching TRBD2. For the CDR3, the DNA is TGCAGCGTTGAAGGACTAGCGGGAGGTGAGCAGTTCTTC. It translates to CSVEGLAGGEQFF.